The 5 T cell receptor beta chains below all came from one sample that was sequenced in a study of control samples from healthy donors and cancer patients (dated by TCRdb to 2018 to 2021). The library relied on the immunoSEQ multiplex PCR assay. Held by TCRdb, this immuneACCESS table contains in-frame sequences only and omits some clones. Under half of the omission traces to an unresolved V gene where checked; the cause of the rest is unknown. A total of over 120,000 clones appear in this sample, more than 85% of them only once. The ten largest make up approximately 3.4% of the sample. The sequenced material came from blood. The receptors originated from a man younger than 40 in good health.

V usage is TRBV28 and J usage is TRBJ1-2; TRBD1 matches at 8 bases. The CDR3 contains 14 residues. V lost 6 bases, J lost 5 bases, and 8 bases stayed unmatched. Germline CDR1 reads MDHEN; CDR2 reads SYDVKM. The CDR3 nucleotides read TGTGCCAGCAGCTTACAGGGGGTCTGGTATGGCTACACCTTC. Encoded protein: CASSLQGVWYGYTF.

The rearrangement joins TRBV10-3 to TRBJ1-2; possible D gene TRBD1, 5 bases. CDR1 ENHRY and CDR2 SYGVKD come from the germline V gene. This CDR3 region has 14 residues. Trimming removed 0 bases at V and 8 bases at J, with 13 bases between. The CDR3 here is CAISESEGIQGYTF. As DNA, the CDR3 is TGTGCCATCAGTGAGTCCGAGGGGATACAGGGCTACACCTTC.

The sample holds one count of this clone. The gene calls are TRBV20-1 and TRBJ1-1; TRBD1 is a possible D gene (5 bases). The V gene lost 3 bases and the J gene lost 6 bases, with 17 bases spanning the gap. The germline gives CDR1 DFQATT, CDR2 SNEGSKA (reference sequence). The CDR3 covers 14 residues. CDR3: CSASDDSGKAEAFF. CDR3 sequence (DNA): TGCAGTGCTAGTGACGACAGCGGGAAGGCTGAAGCTTTCTTT.

The V gene is TRBV12-3 or TRBV12-4, the J gene TRBJ1-2; TRBD1 agrees at 7 bases. The junction had 1 base not matched to a gene; V was cut back by 5 bases and J by 4 bases. CDR3 length: 12 residues. DNA for the CDR3: TGTGCCAGCAGTGGGACAGCCTATGGCTACACCTTC. Translated, it gives CASSGTAYGYTF.

This chain uses TRBV27 with TRBJ1-5; D is ambiguous. This CDR3 is 16 amino acids long. V was pared by 5 bases and J by 3 bases, with 17 bases between. The germline CDR1 and CDR2 sequences are MNHEY and SMNVEV (reference sequence). The CDR3 DNA sequence: TGTGCCAGCAGTCCTACGACGGGTATTGACAATCAGCCCCAGCATTTT. Residues: CASSPTTGIDNQPQHF.